The 13 T cell receptor beta chains presented below share a single source sample, sequenced in a study of blood T cell repertoires in COVID-19. Sequencing used immunoSEQ multiplex PCR; TCRdb keeps in-frame clones, though not all of them. The sample lists some 70,000 clones, around 90% occurring once. Input material: peripheral blood. Receptors originate from a woman aged 45 to 65 with COVID-19, enrolled during active disease.

The chain is built from TRBV11-2 and TRBJ1-3; possible D gene TRBD1, 6 bases. The CDR3 totals 17 residues. V was pared by 1 base and J by 1 base, with 14 bases between. CDR1 and CDR2 from the germline V gene are SGHAT and FQNNGV. The CDR3, as DNA: TGTGCCAGCAGCTTAGCTGGTCAGGGGATGTCTGGAAACACCATATATTTT. This encodes CASSLAGQGMSGNTIYF.

The rearrangement links TRBV28 to TRBJ2-1; 10 nucleotides line up with TRBD2. V gave up 7 bases and J gave up 6 bases; unmatched junction bases: 6. The V gene's germline CDR1 is MDHEN and CDR2 SYDVKM. The CDR3 spans 14 residues. The CDR3 spells CASIRTSGGNEQFF. The CDR3 nucleotides are TGTGCCAGCATCCGGACTAGCGGTGGCAATGAGCAGTTCTTC. The full variable domain, in which reference TRBV28 and TRBJ2-1 provide the parts outside the CDR3, is DVKVTQSSRYLVKRTGEKVFLECVQDMDHENMFWYRQDPGLGLRLIYFSYDVKMKEKGDIPEGYSVSREKKERFSLILESASTNQTSMYLCASIRTSGGNEQFFGPGTRLTVL.

This clone was seen a few times. The chain has TRBV30 and TRBJ1-5, with a tentative D call TRBD1 (6 bases). This CDR3 contains 15 residues. Deletions cut 3 bases from V and 1 base from J, with 13 bases between. The germline V gene has CDR1 GTSNPN and CDR2 SVGIG (reference sequence). This chain's CDR3 is CAWSADSLSNQPQHF. The CDR3 DNA is TGTGCCTGGAGCGCGGACAGCCTCAGCAATCAGCCCCAGCATTTT. The entire variable domain, with the rest obtained from reference TRBV30 and TRBJ1-5, is as follows: SQTIHQWPATLVQPVGSPLSLECTVEGTSNPNLYWYRQAAGRGLQLLFYSVGIGQISSEVPQNLSASRPQDRQFILSSKKLLLSDSGFYLCAWSADSLSNQPQHFGDGTRLSIL.

The chain has TRBV4-1 and TRBJ2-7, with D tentatively TRBD2 (6 bases). The CDR3 contains 12 residues. Germline V gene sequence: CDR1 MGHRA, CDR2 YSYEKL. V was clipped by 0 bases and J by 7 bases, with 7 bases between them. CDR3 nucleotides: TGCGCCAGCAGCCAAGATCGGGGGGAGCAGTACTTC. Translated: CASSQDRGEQYF.

V and J are TRBV2 and TRBJ2-7, with 7 bases identical to TRBD2. The CDR3 extends over 13 amino acids. V dropped 9 bases and J dropped 3; count of bases not matched to a gene: 8. Looked up from germline, CDR1 is SNHLY and CDR2 is FYNNEI. In nucleotides, the CDR3 is TGTGCCAGTACCGGGACTAATTTCTACGAGCAGTACTTC. Amino acids: CASTGTNFYEQYF. Full variable domain (missing parts from reference TRBV2 and TRBJ2-7): EPEVTQTPSHQVTQMGQEVILRCVPISNHLYFYWYRQILGQKVEFLVSFYNNEISEKSEIFDDQFSVERPDGSNFTLKIRSTKLEDSAMYFCASTGTNFYEQYFGPGTRLTVT.

The rearrangement links TRBV28 to TRBJ1-5; 7 bases fit TRBD1. CDR3 size: 15 residues. Germline trimming cut 5 bases from V and 5 bases from J; bases unmatched to any gene: 9. Germline V CDR1 and CDR2: MDHEN, SYDVKM. CDR3 sequence: CASSEPGQWDQPQHF. DNA for the CDR3: TGTGCCAGCAGTGAGCCGGGACAGTGGGATCAGCCCCAGCATTTT.

The gene calls are TRBV30 and TRBJ1-1; TRBD1 is a possible D gene (5 bases). Trimming stripped 0 bases from V and 5 bases from J, with 16 bases between. CDR1 is GTSNPN, CDR2 SVGIG, per germline (reference sequence). The CDR3 runs to 15 residues. The CDR3 bases are TGTGCCTGGAGTGTACTTCAGGGACTAAAGACTGAAGCTTTCTTT. Its translation is CAWSVLQGLKTEAFF.

The chain combines TRBV5-1 with TRBJ2-4; TRBD1 matches at 9 bases. Trimming at V came to 4 bases and at J to 6 bases, leaving 5 bases not matched to a gene. The length of the CDR3 is 14 residues. Germline CDR1 is SGHRS and CDR2 is YFSETQ. In DNA, the CDR3 is TGCGCCAGCAGCCAAACAGGGGGCATAAACATTCAGTACTTC. It codes for CASSQTGGINIQYF. The full variable domain, rest sourced from reference TRBV5-1 and TRBJ2-4, is KAGVTQTPRYLIKTRGQQVTLSCSPISGHRSVSWYQQTPGQGLQFLFEYFSETQRNKGNFPGRFSGRQFSNSRSEMNVSTLELGDSALYLCASSQTGGINIQYFGAGTRLSVL.

The chain links TRBV5-4 to TRBJ2-3; 7 nucleotides line up with TRBD2. The germline V gene encodes CDR1 SGHNT and CDR2 YYREEE (reference sequence). The V segment lost 0 bases and the J segment 4 bases; nucleotides outside the gene matches: 8. The CDR3 is 16 amino acids. CDR3 residues: CASSLEFAGVADTQYF. CDR3 bases: TGTGCCAGCAGCTTGGAGTTTGCGGGAGTCGCAGATACGCAGTATTTT.

V gene TRBV30 combines with J gene TRBJ2-5; 7 bases fit TRBD1. The CDR3 length is 13 residues. CDR1 GTSNPN and CDR2 SVGIG come from the germline V gene (reference sequence). J was trimmed by 5 bases and V by 2 bases; bases with no gene match: 5. CDR3 DNA sequence: TGTGCCTGGAGTCGGGACAGTTACGAGACCCAGTACTTC. Translating it yields CAWSRDSYETQYF.

The J gene is TRBJ2-1, the V gene TRBV24-1, with 7 bases aligning to TRBD1. The germline gives CDR1 KGHDR, CDR2 SFDVKD. CDR3 length: 14 amino acids. J lost 5 bases, V lost 9 bases, and 9 bases had no gene match. Written as DNA, the CDR3 is TGTGCCACCGCCGGGACAGTCCCAAACAATGAGCAGTTCTTC. This sequence encodes CATAGTVPNNEQFF.

This clone was seen only once. The chain combines TRBV27 with TRBJ2-5, with D possibly being TRBD1 (6 bases). V dropped 5 bases and J dropped 3 bases, with 16 bases sitting between them. Germline CDR1 and CDR2: MNHEY and SMNVEV (reference sequence). The CDR3 covers 15 residues. CDR3 region: CASSLGTLKEETQYF. In DNA, the CDR3 is TGTGCCAGCAGTCTCGGGACACTAAAGGAAGAGACCCAGTACTTC.

In nucleotides, the CDR3 is TGCGCCACCCACGGGGGACAGGGTGGGCAGCCCCAGCATTTT. Protein sequence: CATHGGQGGQPQHF. The chain links TRBV10-2 to TRBJ1-5, with TRBD1 matching over 9 bases. The J segment lost 7 bases and the V segment lost 10 bases, leaving 11 bases of the junction unmatched. The germline V gene has CDR1 WSHSY and CDR2 SAAADI. The CDR3 sequence is 14 residues long.